The 28 T cell receptor beta chains in this list originate from one sample, sequenced in a study of a mutant IDH1 vaccine in newly diagnosed glioma. Time point meaning: baseline, week 1 (first vaccination visit). Documented treatment: pre-vaccination baseline after standard-of-care therapy. Clones were sequenced by immunoSEQ multiplex PCR, and TCRdb holds only the in-frame ones, with some missing. The data show 65,000 to 70,000 clones, approximately 86% seen once. The starting material was PBMCs, obtained from a glioma patient treated with radiotherapy, temozolomide or both. These receptor sequences come from a man in his thirties or forties with glioma.

V is TRBV28 and J is TRBJ1-1, with D hard to call. Germline lookup yields CDR1 MDHEN and CDR2 SYDVKM. Trimming shortened V by 2 bases and J by 0 bases, and 10 bases separated the two germline ends. The CDR3 totals 15 residues. The CDR3 loop is CASSLRGSMNTEAFF. The DNA of the CDR3 is TGTGCCAGCAGTTTACGTGGCAGCATGAACACTGAAGCTTTCTTT. The full variable domain, rest sourced from reference TRBV28 and TRBJ1-1, is DVKVTQSSRYLVKRTGEKVFLECVQDMDHENMFWYRQDPGLGLRLIYFSYDVKMKEKGDIPEGYSVSREKKERFSLILESASTNQTSMYLCASSLRGSMNTEAFFGQGTRLTVV.

This CDR3 reads CASSQWVAGADTQYF. In DNA, the CDR3 is TGTGCCAGCAGCCAATGGGTAGCGGGAGCAGATACGCAGTATTTT. The V gene is TRBV14, the J gene TRBJ2-3, with 9 bases identical to TRBD2. V lost 2 bases, J lost 4 bases, and 4 bases stayed unmatched. Germline CDR1 is SGHDN and CDR2 is FVKESK. The CDR3 is 15 residues long.

This clone was recorded once. The rearrangement links TRBV28 to TRBJ1-4, with unresolved D. With 5 bases removed from V and 0 bases from J, the gap between germline ends came to 10 bases. CDR3 length: 15 residues. CDR1 is MDHEN, CDR2 SYDVKM, per germline. The CDR3 sequence is CASSPGGATNEKLFF. The DNA for the CDR3 is TGTGCCAGCAGTCCCGGCGGGGCAACTAATGAAAAACTGTTTTTT. The full variable domain, completed using reference TRBV28 and TRBJ1-4, is DVKVTQSSRYLVKRTGEKVFLECVQDMDHENMFWYRQDPGLGLRLIYFSYDVKMKEKGDIPEGYSVSREKKERFSLILESASTNQTSMYLCASSPGGATNEKLFFGSGTQLSVL.

The V call is TRBV4-1, the J call TRBJ1-6; D gene ambiguous. This CDR3 comprises 15 residues. The germline V gene encodes CDR1 MGHRA and CDR2 YSYEKL. V lost 1 base, J lost 8 bases, and 12 bases lay in between. The CDR3 loop reads CASSQVVVGDSPLHF. The CDR3 nucleotides are TGCGCCAGCAGCCAAGTAGTGGTTGGGGATTCACCCCTCCACTTT.

J is TRBJ1-1 and V is TRBV11-2; D is uncertain. Germline V gene sequence: CDR1 SGHAT, CDR2 FQNNGV. The CDR3 runs 14 residues. Trimming took 3 bases from V and 2 from J, leaving 10 bases between them. The CDR3 protein is CASSFQNSNTEAFF. CDR3 sequence (DNA): TGTGCCAGCAGCTTCCAAAACTCTAACACTGAAGCTTTCTTT.

This clone was observed a single time. The chain combines TRBV7-6 with TRBJ2-3; 9 nucleotides line up with TRBD2. Germline CDR1 reads SGHVS; CDR2 reads FNYEAQ. J gave up 0 bases and V 3 bases, and 1 base lay outside the gene matches. This CDR3 region has 15 residues. The CDR3 reads CASSFGLASTDTQYF. DNA of the CDR3: TGTGCCAGCAGCTTCGGACTAGCGAGCACAGATACGCAGTATTTT.

This chain connects TRBV10-3 to TRBJ2-1, with D possibly TRBD2 on 6 matching bases. V lost 7 bases and J 3 bases, leaving 13 bases between the germline ends. There are 14 residues in the CDR3. The germline V gene has CDR1 ENHRY and CDR2 SYGVKD. The CDR3 sequence is CAITAGGNYNEQFF. CDR3 DNA sequence: TGTGCCATCACCGCTGGGGGGAACTACAATGAGCAGTTCTTC.

This clone came up once. The chain is built from TRBV18 and TRBJ2-3; D is ambiguous. Trimming left V 2 bases short and J 0 bases short, with 15 bases between. Germline lookup yields CDR1 KGHSH and CDR2 LQKENI. The CDR3 spans 17 residues. The CDR3 sequence: CASSPDGQTYSTDTQYF. In DNA, the CDR3 is TGTGCCAGCTCACCAGATGGCCAGACCTATAGCACAGATACGCAGTATTTT.

The chain uses TRBV11-2 and TRBJ2-3; D call uncertain. Between the trimmed V and J ends, which lost 1 base and 3 bases, there was a span of 11 bases. Germline CDR1 SGHAT, CDR2 FQNNGV. The CDR3 runs 15 residues. This CDR3 is CASSLGLVTTDTQYF. The CDR3 bases are TGTGCCAGCAGCTTAGGCCTAGTTACGACAGATACGCAGTATTTT.

This chain connects TRBV19 to TRBJ1-5, with D maybe TRBD1 (5 bases). This CDR3 spans 14 amino acids. With 0 bases removed from V and 11 bases from J, the gap between germline ends came to 14 bases. Germline-derived CDR1 and CDR2 are LNHDA and SQIVND (reference sequence). For the CDR3, the DNA is TGTGCCAGTAGTATAGATCTTGGGGTAGGGGCCCAGCATTTT. This gives the protein CASSIDLGVGAQHF.

Details on this clone: Germline and junction disagree at one end, which may indicate a read error. The rearrangement joins TRBV5-4 to TRBJ1-2, with D unclear. CDR3 length: 11 residues. Germline CDR1 and CDR2: SGHNT and YYREEE (reference sequence). The CDR3 loop is CASSLNFGYTF. The DNA of the CDR3 is TGTGCCAGCAGCCTCAACTTTGGCTACACCTTC.

The rearrangement uses TRBV7-6 and TRBJ2-5; D unclear. V lost 2 bases to trimming and J lost 4 bases, with 8 bases between them. The CDR3 loop spans 13 amino acids. The germline gives CDR1 SGHVS, CDR2 FNYEAQ. CDR3 region: CASSLSRRETQYF. The CDR3 DNA is TGTGCCAGCAGCTTATCCAGGAGAGAGACCCAGTACTTC.

The V gene is TRBV19, the J gene TRBJ1-3, with a tentative D call TRBD1 (6 bases). Per germline, CDR1 LNHDA and CDR2 SQIVND (reference sequence). The CDR3 consists of 17 residues. The ends were cut back, 4 bases at V and 2 bases at J, with 18 bases in the middle. The CDR3 is CASSTHRTDLPGNTIYF. CDR3 nucleotide sequence: TGTGCCAGTAGTACCCACCGGACAGATCTACCTGGAAACACCATATATTTT.

The rearrangement joins TRBV28 to TRBJ2-1; no clear D gene. Trimming took 3 bases from V and 0 from J, leaving 6 bases between them. Germline CDR1 reads MDHEN; CDR2 reads SYDVKM. CDR3 size: 14 residues. The CDR3 protein is CASSLAVSYNEQFF. CDR3 in DNA: TGTGCCAGCAGTTTGGCGGTCTCCTACAATGAGCAGTTCTTC. Together with reference TRBV28 and TRBJ2-1, the CDR3 gives the full variable domain: DVKVTQSSRYLVKRTGEKVFLECVQDMDHENMFWYRQDPGLGLRLIYFSYDVKMKEKGDIPEGYSVSREKKERFSLILESASTNQTSMYLCASSLAVSYNEQFFGPGTRLTVL.

The chain links TRBV4-2 to TRBJ2-3, with 9 bases matching TRBD1. The V and J ends lost 6 bases and 1 base, in that order; junction bases with no gene match: 2. CDR3 length: 14 amino acids. The germline V gene encodes CDR1 LGHNA and CDR2 YNFKEQ. In DNA, the CDR3 is TGTGCCAGCAGTAGGACAGGGGGCACAGATACGCAGTATTTT. This codes for CASSRTGGTDTQYF.

This chain connects TRBV5-1 to TRBJ2-7; 10 bases align to TRBD1. After removal of 4 bases from V and 4 bases from J, the junction contained 8 bases not matched to a gene. The germline gives CDR1 SGHRS, CDR2 YFSETQ. The CDR3 totals 15 residues. CDR3 sequence reads: CASSVTGGAGYEQYF. CDR3 bases: TGCGCCAGCAGCGTGACAGGGGGCGCTGGGTACGAGCAGTACTTC. The complete variable domain, with remaining parts taken from reference TRBV5-1 and TRBJ2-7, reads KAGVTQTPRYLIKTRGQQVTLSCSPISGHRSVSWYQQTPGQGLQFLFEYFSETQRNKGNFPGRFSGRQFSNSRSEMNVSTLELGDSALYLCASSVTGGAGYEQYFGPGTRLTVT.

This chain connects TRBV27 to TRBJ2-3; D not certain. Per the germline V gene, CDR1 is MNHEY and CDR2 is SMNVEV (reference sequence). The CDR3 loop spans 15 amino acids. The V gene lost 6 bases and the J gene lost 1 base, with 14 bases spanning the gap. In nucleotides, the CDR3 is TGTGCCAGCAGCAGTAGGGCCTCTGGCACAGATACGCAGTATTTT. Amino acids: CASSSRASGTDTQYF.

V gene TRBV5-1 combines with J gene TRBJ2-2; TRBD1 is a possible D gene (8 bases). The CDR3 is 20 residues long. Trimming left V 10 bases short and J 0 bases short, with 31 bases between. CDR1 and CDR2 from the germline V gene are SGHRS and YFSETQ. The CDR3, as DNA: TGCGCCCGCGGGGGAGGGCCAGGGGGCGCGGTGACTTCGAACACCGGGGAGCTGTTTTTT. This translates into CARGGGPGGAVTSNTGELFF.

The chain employs TRBV6-5 and TRBJ2-6; D not resolved. V dropped 2 bases and J dropped 0 bases, with 5 bases sitting between them. There are 15 residues in the CDR3. Germline V lookup: CDR1 MNHEY, CDR2 SVGAGI. CDR3 residues: CASSYASSGANVLTF. CDR3 DNA sequence: TGTGCCAGCAGTTACGCCTCCTCTGGGGCCAACGTCCTGACTTTC.

The genes are TRBV14 and TRBJ1-5, with a possible D match to TRBD1 (5 bases). Germline assignment: CDR1 SGHDN and CDR2 FVKESK. The CDR3 sequence is 13 residues long. Trimming took off 4 bases at V and 4 bases at J, with 8 bases between the two ends. Written as DNA, the CDR3 is TGTGCCAGCAGCCGACAGACAAATCAGCCCCAGCATTTT. Translating it yields CASSRQTNQPQHF.

The chain carries TRBV5-4 and TRBJ2-1; 10 bases align to TRBD1. Germline CDR1 reads SGHNT; CDR2 reads YYREEE (reference sequence). The length of the CDR3 is 16 residues. Losses at the gene ends were 0 bases for V and 2 bases for J; bases not matched to a gene: 2. CDR3 coding DNA: TGTGCCAGCAGCTTGGGGACAGGGGGAACCTACAATGAGCAGTTCTTC. It codes for CASSLGTGGTYNEQFF.

The chain is built from TRBV5-4 and TRBJ1-1; D ambiguous. Germline values: CDR1 SGHNT, CDR2 YYREEE (reference sequence). The CDR3 runs to 17 residues. Trimming removed 4 bases at V and 2 bases at J, with 21 bases between. In DNA form, the CDR3 reads TGTGCCAGCAGCCGCACGCCCAACCCATTAATAAACACTGAAGCTTTCTTT. Translated, it gives CASSRTPNPLINTEAFF.

The chain uses TRBV19 and TRBJ2-6, with 12 bases fitting TRBD1. The CDR3 is 17 residues long. Trimming cost V 6 bases and J 2 bases; bases outside gene matches: 5. In germline, CDR1 is LNHDA, CDR2 SQIVND (reference sequence). The CDR3 is CASRRDRGLTGANVLTF. The DNA of the CDR3 is TGTGCCAGTAGGAGGGACAGGGGGCTAACTGGGGCCAACGTCCTGACTTTC.

This sequence joins TRBV4-2 and TRBJ2-7; 11 bases match TRBD2. This CDR3 region has 14 residues. The J segment lost 3 bases and the V segment lost 4 bases, leaving 2 bases of the junction unmatched. Germline loops: CDR1 LGHNA, CDR2 YNFKEQ. In DNA form, the CDR3 reads TGTGCCAGCAGCCGTAGCGGGGGGGTCTACGAGCAGTACTTC. Its translation: CASSRSGGVYEQYF.

The V and J genes are TRBV2 and TRBJ1-1; D not certain. V lost 11 bases and J 0 bases, leaving 19 bases between the germline ends. The CDR3 is 15 residues long. The germline V gene encodes CDR1 SNHLY and CDR2 FYNNEI. CDR3 residues: CADRMGSDLNTEAFF. CDR3 coding DNA: TGTGCCGACCGTATGGGGTCGGACCTGAACACTGAAGCTTTCTTT.

The J gene is TRBJ2-7, the V gene TRBV2; maybe TRBD2 (5 bases). V was pared by 8 bases and J by 3 bases, with 11 bases between. The germline V gene encodes CDR1 SNHLY and CDR2 FYNNEI. CDR3 length equals 12 residues. CDR3 bases: TGTGCCAGCTGGGGAGAAAACTACGAGCAGTACTTC. Translated: CASWGENYEQYF.

This clone showed up just a few times. The rearrangement links TRBV4-1 to TRBJ2-7; TRBD2 is a possible D gene (6 bases). V shed 1 base and J shed 6 bases, with 16 bases lying between them. Germline V gives CDR1 MGHRA, CDR2 YSYEKL. CDR3 length equals 15 residues. The CDR3 spells CASSQVAGTPFEQYF. The CDR3, as DNA: TGCGCCAGCAGCCAAGTTGCGGGGACCCCATTCGAGCAGTACTTC.

The chain joins TRBV7-2 to TRBJ1-2; D not certain. Per germline, CDR1 SGHTA and CDR2 FQGNSA. CDR3 size: 16 residues. V lost 0 bases and J 3 bases, leaving 14 bases between the germline ends. The CDR3 region is CASSLASGQADYGYTF. The DNA for the CDR3 is TGTGCCAGCAGCTTAGCTTCTGGCCAGGCCGACTATGGCTACACCTTC.